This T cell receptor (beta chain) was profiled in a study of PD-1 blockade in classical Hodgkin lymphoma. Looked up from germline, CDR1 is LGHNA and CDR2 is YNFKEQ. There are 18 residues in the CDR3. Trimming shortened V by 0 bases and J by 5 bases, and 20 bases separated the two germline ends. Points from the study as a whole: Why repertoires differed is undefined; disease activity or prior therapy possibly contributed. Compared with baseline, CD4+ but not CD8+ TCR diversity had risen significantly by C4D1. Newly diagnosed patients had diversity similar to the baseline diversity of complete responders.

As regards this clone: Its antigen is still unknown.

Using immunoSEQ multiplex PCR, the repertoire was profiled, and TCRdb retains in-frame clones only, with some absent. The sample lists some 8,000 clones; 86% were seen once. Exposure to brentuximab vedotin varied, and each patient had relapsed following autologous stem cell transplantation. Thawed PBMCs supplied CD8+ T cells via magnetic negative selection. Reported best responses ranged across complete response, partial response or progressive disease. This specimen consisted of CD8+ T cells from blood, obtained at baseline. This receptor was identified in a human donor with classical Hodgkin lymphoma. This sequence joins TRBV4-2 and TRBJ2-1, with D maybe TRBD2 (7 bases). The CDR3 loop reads CASSQEEGMGGPDNEQFF. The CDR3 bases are TGTGCCAGCAGCCAAGAAGAGGGCATGGGGGGGCCTGACAATGAGCAGTTCTTC.